These 16 T cell receptor beta chains came from one sample sequenced in a study of regulatory T cells in long-lasting Graves disease. CDR3 regions were amplified by Arm-PCR using iRepertoire HTBI primers to build TCR beta libraries. Via MiXCR, TCRdb re-called the multiplex PCR reads, giving one row per CDR3 protein. This repertoire shows 500,000 or so distinct CDR3 sequences, around 15% found once; its top ten account for 12%. This sample's time point: newly diagnosed GD, antithyroid drugs for less than 3 months. The authors made the TCR library using RNA they extracted from PBMCs. These data are also associated with another study on T cells in Graves' hyperthyroidism and ophthalmopathy.

Sequencing used peripheral blood mononuclear cells (PBMCs), obtained at new diagnosis, from a patient treated with antithyroid drugs. The source of these receptors is a man between 35 and 55 years old with Graves disease.

This clonotype occurred many times. The rearrangement joins TRBV10-3 to TRBJ2-1; 9 bases match TRBD2. The CDR3 loop spans 15 amino acids. CDR1 ENHRY and CDR2 SYGVKD come from the germline V gene. Trimming cost V 10 bases and J 7 bases; bases outside gene matches: 14. The CDR3 coding sequence is TGTGCCACAAAGGGTTCTAGCGGGATTATTAATGAGCAGTTCTTC. Amino acids: CATKGSSGIINEQFF.

This clonotype was observed at least ten times. The chain uses TRBV11-2 and TRBJ2-7; TRBD2 might be the D (6 bases). Looked up from germline, CDR1 is SGHAT and CDR2 is FQNNGV. The CDR3 covers 13 residues. The V end was cut by 6 bases, the J end by 6 bases, with 15 bases between. This chain's CDR3 is CASSKVRRAEQYF. In DNA, the CDR3 is TGTGCCAGCAGTAAGGTTAGGAGGGCCGAGCAGTACTTC.

This clonotype has at least ten counts. The chain couples TRBV7-6 to TRBJ2-3, with 13 bases matching TRBD2. The germline V gene encodes CDR1 SGHVS and CDR2 FNYEAQ. The trim removed 5 bases at V and 6 bases at J, leaving 11 bases unmatched. This CDR3 has 17 residues. In nucleotides, the CDR3 is TGTGCCAGCAGCCTCCGGACTAGCGGGAGCCAGGGGGATACGCAGTATTTT. As protein: CASSLRTSGSQGDTQYF.

This clonotype was counted between two and nine times. The chain couples TRBV5-4 to TRBJ2-3; D is unresolved. Trimming stripped 1 base from V and 4 bases from J, with 7 bases between. The CDR3 is 13 residues long. Germline-derived CDR1 and CDR2 are SGHNT and YYREEE (reference sequence). As DNA, the CDR3 is TGTGCCAGCAGCTTGTTTGGGTCAGATACGCAGTATTTT. Its translation: CASSLFGSDTQYF. Looking up the rest from reference TRBV5-4 and TRBJ2-3 gives the full variable domain: ETGVTQSPTHLIKTRGQQVTLRCSSQSGHNTVSWYQQALGQGPQFIFQYYREEENGRGNFPPRFSGLQFPNYSSELNVNALELDDSALYLCASSLFGSDTQYFGPGTRLTVL.

For this clonotype: This may be a read error: a much more frequent sequence differs by one nucleotide. V is TRBV20-1 and J is TRBJ2-7, with TRBD1 matching over 8 bases. CDR1 DFQATT and CDR2 SNEGSKA come from the germline V gene (reference sequence). The CDR3 spans 14 residues. Unmatched junction bases numbered 7, after V lost 4 bases and J lost 2 bases. The DNA for the CDR3 is TGCAGTGCTACCGGCAGGGGGCGGCCCTACGAGCAGTACTTC. Protein sequence: CSATGRGRPYEQYF.

This clonotype was recorded many times. The rearrangement links TRBV5-1 to TRBJ2-7; TRBD1 is a possible D gene (6 bases). CDR1 and CDR2 (germline): SGHRS, YFSETQ. The CDR3 runs 13 residues. Trimming pared 7 bases from V and 4 bases from J, leaving 15 bases between. The CDR3: CASGTGPSYEQYF. The CDR3 nucleotides are TGCGCCAGCGGAACAGGGCCCTCTTACGAGCAGTACTTC.

This clonotype was recorded many times. The V and J genes are TRBV20-1 and TRBJ1-3; D gene uncertain. V lost 4 bases and J lost 0, with 16 bases in between. This CDR3 contains 16 residues. Germline CDR1 is DFQATT and CDR2 is SNEGSKA (reference sequence). The CDR3: CSAMYSGEGSGNTIYF. CDR3 nucleotide sequence: TGCAGTGCTATGTACTCCGGGGAGGGCTCTGGAAACACCATATATTTT.

This clonotype was counted ten times or more. The V and J genes are TRBV7-2 and TRBJ2-7; D assignment may be TRBD1 or TRBD2 (6 bases each). The length of the CDR3 is 14 residues. The germline V gene has CDR1 SGHTA and CDR2 FQGNSA. Trimming stripped 3 bases from V and 0 bases from J, with 9 bases between. CDR3 nucleotides: TGTGCCAGCAGCTTGGGGGGCGCCTCCTACGAGCAGTACTTC. This translates into CASSLGGASYEQYF.

The V call is TRBV11-2, the J call TRBJ2-2, with D unclear. From germline, CDR1 is SGHAT and CDR2 FQNNGV. This CDR3 spans 12 amino acids. V was pared by 5 bases and J by 6 bases, with 7 bases between. The CDR3 loop reads CASSPQAGELFF. The CDR3 DNA sequence: TGTGCCAGCAGCCCTCAGGCCGGGGAGCTGTTTTTT.

This rearrangement joins TRBV6-2 or TRBV6-3 to TRBJ2-5; 8 nucleotides match TRBD1. The CDR3 sequence is 13 residues long. Germline CDR1 is MNHEY and CDR2 is SVGEGT. Trimming cost V 5 bases and J 6 bases; bases outside gene matches: 5. CDR3: CASSHRGSKTQYF. Here the CDR3 DNA reads TGTGCCAGCAGTCACAGGGGGAGTAAGACCCAGTACTTC.

This clonotype was seen ten or more times. CDR3 bases: TGTGCCAGCAGTTACAGGGCGGGAGAGGGGGAGACCCAGTACTTC. Its protein product is CASSYRAGEGETQYF. The chain is built from TRBV6-2 or TRBV6-3 and TRBJ2-5; TRBD2 matches at 7 bases. J was trimmed by 5 bases and V by 2 bases; bases with no gene match: 8. This CDR3 is 15 amino acids long. Per the germline V gene, CDR1 is MNHEY and CDR2 is SVGEGT.

V is TRBV27 and J is TRBJ2-7; 9 positions match TRBD2. The CDR3 is 15 amino acids. Per germline, CDR1 MNHEY and CDR2 SMNVEV (reference sequence). The trim removed 2 bases at V and 5 bases at J, leaving 7 bases unmatched. In DNA, the CDR3 is TGTGCCAGCAGTTTAATGTCTAGCGGGGTAGACGAGCAGTACTTC. This codes for CASSLMSSGVDEQYF.

This clonotype was found many times. The chain recombines TRBV5-1 with TRBJ2-3; the match to TRBD2 covers 8 bases. J was trimmed by 6 bases and V by 5 bases; bases with no gene match: 11. Germline V gene lookup returns CDR1 SGHRS and CDR2 YFSETQ. CDR3 length equals 15 residues. CDR3 loop: CASSGGATSGDTQYF. The DNA of the CDR3 is TGCGCCAGCAGTGGGGGCGCCACTAGCGGTGATACGCAGTATTTT. Variable domain in full (rest from reference TRBV5-1 and TRBJ2-3): KAGVTQTPRYLIKTRGQQVTLSCSPISGHRSVSWYQQTPGQGLQFLFEYFSETQRNKGNFPGRFSGRQFSNSRSEMNVSTLELGDSALYLCASSGGATSGDTQYFGPGTRLTVL.

In its sample, this clonotype was seen a few times. CDR3 DNA sequence: TGTGCCAGCTCACCCCGACAGGGTCGGTCCTACAATGAGCAGTTCTTC. As protein: CASSPRQGRSYNEQFF. The chain combines TRBV18 with TRBJ2-1, with 7 bases lining up with TRBD1. CDR1 KGHSH and CDR2 LQKENI come from the germline V gene. With 3 bases clipped from V and 1 base from J, the junction kept 6 bases outside the gene matches. This CDR3 spans 16 amino acids. Complete variable domain (other parts from reference TRBV18 and TRBJ2-1): NAGVMQNPRHLVRRRGQEARLRCSPMKGHSHVYWYRQLPEEGLKFMVYLQKENIIDESGMPKERFSAEFPKEGPSILRIQQVVRGDSAAYFCASSPRQGRSYNEQFFGPGTRLTVL.

The chain has TRBV19 and TRBJ2-1, with a tentative D call TRBD1 (6 bases). The ends were cut back, 2 bases at V and 1 base at J, with 9 bases in the middle. Germline V gene lookup returns CDR1 LNHDA and CDR2 SQIVND (reference sequence). This CDR3 contains 15 residues. The CDR3 DNA reads as TGTGCCAGTAGTATACGGCAGGGGTCCTACAATGAGCAGTTCTTC. Protein product: CASSIRQGSYNEQFF.

The rearrangement uses TRBV6-1 and TRBJ1-2; weak D call: TRBD1 (6 bases). V lost 4 bases and J 0 bases, leaving 9 bases between the germline ends. Germline values: CDR1 MNHNS, CDR2 SASEGT. The CDR3 runs to 14 residues. The CDR3 region has the DNA TGTGCCAGCAGTGGGGACACTTCTAACTATGGCTACACCTTC. Protein sequence: CASSGDTSNYGYTF.